Shown below are 3 T cell receptor beta chains from a single sample sequenced in a study of T cell repertoires in cytomegalovirus infection. TCRdb redid the calling of the reads with MiXCR, one entry per CDR3 protein. The sample shows approximately 70,000 distinct CDR3 sequences, about 4.2% of them seen only once. The sequenced sample was PBMCs. The receptors come from a human donor in good health (CMV status not recorded). Some clones in this sample may be carry-over from other donors' samples.

This clonotype was detected ten times or more. The chain links TRBV11-3 to TRBJ2-3; 9 bases align to TRBD1. The CDR3 totals 16 residues. The V gene's germline CDR1 is SGHNT and CDR2 YENEEA. The V segment lost 5 bases and the J segment 8 bases; nucleotides outside the gene matches: 14. CDR3 DNA sequence: TGTGCCAGCAGCATACCTTCGGGACAGGGAGTTGGTACGCAGTATTTT. Residues: CASSIPSGQGVGTQYF.

This clonotype was counted at least ten times. This chain connects TRBV20-1 to TRBJ2-7; 9 bases agree with TRBD1. Germline loops: CDR1 DFQATT, CDR2 SNEGSKA (reference sequence). The CDR3 has 15 residues. V dropped 1 base and J dropped 1; count of bases not matched to a gene: 5. The CDR3 sequence: CSARAGTGWSYEQYF. The CDR3 bases are TGCAGTGCTAGAGCCGGGACAGGGTGGTCCTACGAGCAGTACTTC.

Only a few counts were recorded for this clonotype. The gene calls are TRBV7-2 and TRBJ2-1; TRBD2 might be the D (5 bases). V was clipped by 1 base and J by 0 bases, with 10 bases between them. The length of the CDR3 is 16 residues. Germline lookup yields CDR1 SGHTA and CDR2 FQGNSA. CDR3 nucleotides: TGTGCCAGCAGCTTAGGTTGGGAGACCTCCTACAATGAGCAGTTCTTC. Amino acids: CASSLGWETSYNEQFF. The variable domain in full, with the rest retrieved from reference TRBV7-2 and TRBJ2-1, is GAGVSQSPSNKVTEKGKDVELRCDPISGHTALYWYRQSLGQGLEFLIYFQGNSAPDKSGLPSDRFSAERTGGSVSTLTIQRTQQEDSAVYLCASSLGWETSYNEQFFGPGTRLTVL.